The clone carrying this T cell receptor (beta chain) was detected only once. This specimen comes from a study of STAT5B mutations in CD4+ large granular lymphocyte leukemia. V dropped 5 bases and J dropped 8 bases, with 18 bases sitting between them. The length of the CDR3 is 14 residues. Germline assignment: CDR1 SGHNT and CDR2 YENEEA. Sequencing used immunoSEQ multiplex PCR; TCRdb keeps in-frame clones, though not all of them. The table lists tens of thousands of clones, about four fifths of them singletons. The specimen was CD4+ T cells from blood buffy coats. This TCR was sampled from a human donor in good health. The chain is built from TRBV11-3 and TRBJ1-2; TRBD1 is a possible D gene (5 bases). CDR3 sequence (DNA): TGTGCCAGCAGCCTTTCACTAGGGACGGGGGGCTACACCTTC. Its translation: CASSLSLGTGGYTF. The variable domain in full, with the rest retrieved from reference TRBV11-3 and TRBJ1-2, is EAGVVQSPRYKIIEKKQPVAFWCNPISGHNTLYWYLQNLGQGPELLIRYENEEAVDDSQLPKDRFSAERLKGVDSTLKIQPAELGDSAVYLCASSLSLGTGGYTFGSGTRLTVV.